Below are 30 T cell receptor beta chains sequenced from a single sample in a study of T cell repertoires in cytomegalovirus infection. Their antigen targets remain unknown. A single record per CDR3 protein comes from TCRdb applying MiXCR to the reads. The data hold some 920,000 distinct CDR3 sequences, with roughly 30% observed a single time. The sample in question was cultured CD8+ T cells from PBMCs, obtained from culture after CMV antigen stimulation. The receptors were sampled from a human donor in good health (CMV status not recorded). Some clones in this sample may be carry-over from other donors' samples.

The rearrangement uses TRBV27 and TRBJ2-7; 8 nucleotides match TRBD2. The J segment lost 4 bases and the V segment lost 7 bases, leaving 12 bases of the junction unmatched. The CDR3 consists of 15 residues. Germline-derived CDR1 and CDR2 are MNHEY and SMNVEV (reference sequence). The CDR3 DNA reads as TGTGCCAGCACACCCCCGGCGGGGGGCGGGTACGAGCAGTACTTC. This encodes CASTPPAGGGYEQYF.

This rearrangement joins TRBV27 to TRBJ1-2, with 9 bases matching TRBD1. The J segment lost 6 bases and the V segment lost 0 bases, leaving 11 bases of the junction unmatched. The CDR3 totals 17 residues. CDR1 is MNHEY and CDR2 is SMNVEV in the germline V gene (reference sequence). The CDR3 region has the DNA TGTGCCAGCAGTTTATCCAAATGGACAGGGGTAAAGGATGGCTACACCTTC. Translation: CASSLSKWTGVKDGYTF.

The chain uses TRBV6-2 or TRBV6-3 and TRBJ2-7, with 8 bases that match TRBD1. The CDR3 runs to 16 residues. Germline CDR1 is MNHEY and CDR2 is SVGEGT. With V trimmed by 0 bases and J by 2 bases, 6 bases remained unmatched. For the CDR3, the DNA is TGTGCCAGCAGTTACTCGAGGGCGACAGGGGCCTACGAGCAGTACGTC. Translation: CASSYSRATGAYEQYV.

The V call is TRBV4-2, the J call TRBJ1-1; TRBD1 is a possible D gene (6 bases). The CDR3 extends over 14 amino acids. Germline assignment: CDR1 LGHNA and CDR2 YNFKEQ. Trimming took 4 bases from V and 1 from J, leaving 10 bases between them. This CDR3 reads CASSRGTTNTEAFF. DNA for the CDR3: TGTGCCAGCAGCCGAGGGACAACGAACACTGAAGCTTTCTTT.

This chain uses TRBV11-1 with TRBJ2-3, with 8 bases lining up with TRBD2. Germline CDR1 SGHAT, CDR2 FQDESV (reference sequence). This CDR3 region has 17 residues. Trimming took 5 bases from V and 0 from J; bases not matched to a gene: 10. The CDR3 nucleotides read TGTGCCAGCAGCCGTCAGGTTAGCGGGGTTAGCACAGATACGCAGTATTTT. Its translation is CASSRQVSGVSTDTQYF.

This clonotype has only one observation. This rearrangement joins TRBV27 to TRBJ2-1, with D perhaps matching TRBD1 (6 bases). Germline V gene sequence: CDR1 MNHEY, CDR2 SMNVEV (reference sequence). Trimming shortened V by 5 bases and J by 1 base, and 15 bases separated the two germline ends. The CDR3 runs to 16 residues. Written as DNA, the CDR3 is TGTGCCAGCAGTCCAATCGACGGGACATCCTACAATGAGCAGTTCTTC. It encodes CASSPIDGTSYNEQFF.

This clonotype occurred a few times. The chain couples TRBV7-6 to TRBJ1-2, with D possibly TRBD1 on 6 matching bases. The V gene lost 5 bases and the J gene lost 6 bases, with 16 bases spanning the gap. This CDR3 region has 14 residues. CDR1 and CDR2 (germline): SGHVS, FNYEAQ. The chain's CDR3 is CASSRAGGPDGYTF. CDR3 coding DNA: TGTGCCAGCAGCCGGGCCGGGGGGCCGGATGGCTACACCTTC.

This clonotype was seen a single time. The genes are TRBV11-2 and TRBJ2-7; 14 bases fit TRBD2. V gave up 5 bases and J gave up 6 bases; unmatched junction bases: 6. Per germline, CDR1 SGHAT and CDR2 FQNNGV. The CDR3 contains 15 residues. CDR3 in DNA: TGTGCCAGCAGCCAGGGACTAGCGGGGGCGGGCGAGCAGTACTTC. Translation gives CASSQGLAGAGEQYF.

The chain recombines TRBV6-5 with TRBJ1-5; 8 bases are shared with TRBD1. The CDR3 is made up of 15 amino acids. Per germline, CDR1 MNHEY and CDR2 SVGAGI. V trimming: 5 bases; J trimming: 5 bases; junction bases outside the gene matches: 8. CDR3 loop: CASSSYRGRDQPQHF. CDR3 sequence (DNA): TGTGCCAGCAGTAGCTACAGGGGGAGAGATCAGCCCCAGCATTTT.

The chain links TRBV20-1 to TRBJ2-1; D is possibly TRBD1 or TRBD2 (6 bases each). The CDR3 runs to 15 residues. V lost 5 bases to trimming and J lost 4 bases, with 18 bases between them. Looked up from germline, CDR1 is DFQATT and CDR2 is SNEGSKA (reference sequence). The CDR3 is CSASSGAWDYNEQFF. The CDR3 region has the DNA TGCAGTGCTTCATCGGGGGCTTGGGATTACAATGAGCAGTTCTTC.

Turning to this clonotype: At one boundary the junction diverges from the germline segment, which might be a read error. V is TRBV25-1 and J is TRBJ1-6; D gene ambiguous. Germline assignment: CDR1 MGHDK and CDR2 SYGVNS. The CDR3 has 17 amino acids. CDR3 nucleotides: TGTGCCAGCAGGGAATATAGAGGGAGGGATTATAATTCACCCCTCCACTTT. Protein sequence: CASREYRGRDYNSPLHF. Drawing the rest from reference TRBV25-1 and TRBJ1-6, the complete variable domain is EADIYQTPRYLVIGTGKKITLECSQTMGHDKMYWYQQDPGMELHLIHYSYGVNSTEKGDLSSESTVSRIRTEHFPLTLESARPSHTSQYLCASREYRGRDYNSPLHFGNGTRLTVT.

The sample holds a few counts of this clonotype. CDR3 loop: CASSFSIMQDREYRDTQYF. As DNA, the CDR3 is TGCGCCAGCAGCTTTTCAATTATGCAAGACAGGGAGTATCGAGATACGCAGTATTTT. The chain combines TRBV5-1 with TRBJ2-3; 7 positions match TRBD1. Germline trimming cut 2 bases from V and 5 bases from J; bases unmatched to any gene: 20. The germline V gene encodes CDR1 SGHRS and CDR2 YFSETQ. The CDR3 contains 19 residues.

The DNA for the CDR3 is TGTGCCAGCAGCCTCGGGGGGGGATCGGTAGAGACCCAGTACTTC. Translated, it gives CASSLGGGSVETQYF. The chain has TRBV5-6 and TRBJ2-5; 8 positions match TRBD2. Germline V gene lookup returns CDR1 SGHDT and CDR2 YYEEEE. V shed 4 bases, J shed 4 bases, and the junction held 9 bases outside the gene matches. This CDR3 region has 15 residues.

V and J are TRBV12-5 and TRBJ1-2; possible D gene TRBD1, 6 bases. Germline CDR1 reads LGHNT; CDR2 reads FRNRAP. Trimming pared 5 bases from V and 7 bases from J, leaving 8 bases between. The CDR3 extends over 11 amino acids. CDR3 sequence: CASGTGFGYTF. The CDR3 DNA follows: TGTGCTAGTGGTACAGGGTTTGGCTACACCTTC.

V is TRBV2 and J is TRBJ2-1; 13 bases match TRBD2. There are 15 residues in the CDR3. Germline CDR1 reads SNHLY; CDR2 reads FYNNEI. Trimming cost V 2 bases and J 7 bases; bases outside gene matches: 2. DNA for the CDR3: TGTGCCAGCAGTGAAAGGGGACTAGCGGGGAATGAGCAGTTCTTC. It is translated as CASSERGLAGNEQFF.

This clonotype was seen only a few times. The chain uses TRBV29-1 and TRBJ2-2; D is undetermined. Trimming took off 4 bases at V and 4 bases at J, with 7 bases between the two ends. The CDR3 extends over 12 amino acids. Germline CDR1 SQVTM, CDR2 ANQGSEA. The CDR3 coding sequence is TGCAGCGTTGTTCTTCCCACCGGGGAGCTGTTTTTT. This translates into CSVVLPTGELFF.

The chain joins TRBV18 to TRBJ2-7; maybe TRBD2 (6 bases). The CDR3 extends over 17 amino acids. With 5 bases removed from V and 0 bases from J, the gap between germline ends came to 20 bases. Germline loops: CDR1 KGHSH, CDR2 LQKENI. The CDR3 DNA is TGTGCCAGCTCAACCGGGACCGGGACTGTAAGCTCCTACGAGCAGTACGTC. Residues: CASSTGTGTVSSYEQYV.

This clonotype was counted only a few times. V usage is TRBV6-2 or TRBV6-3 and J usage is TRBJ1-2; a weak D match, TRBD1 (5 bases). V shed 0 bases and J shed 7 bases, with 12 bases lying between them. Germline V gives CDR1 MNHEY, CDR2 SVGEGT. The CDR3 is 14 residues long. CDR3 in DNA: TGTGCCAGCAGTTACTCCGGAGGGGTTGGTGGCTACACCTTC. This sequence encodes CASSYSGGVGGYTF.

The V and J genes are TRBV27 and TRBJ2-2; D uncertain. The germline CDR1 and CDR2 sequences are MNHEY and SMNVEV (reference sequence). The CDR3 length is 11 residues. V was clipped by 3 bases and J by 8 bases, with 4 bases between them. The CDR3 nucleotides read TGTGCCAGCAGTTTCTATGGGGAGCTGTTTTTT. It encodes CASSFYGELFF.

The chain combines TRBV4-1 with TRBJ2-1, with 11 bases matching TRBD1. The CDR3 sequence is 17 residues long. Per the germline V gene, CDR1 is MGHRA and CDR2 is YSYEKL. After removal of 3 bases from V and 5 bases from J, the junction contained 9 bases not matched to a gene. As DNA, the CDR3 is TGCGCCAGCAGCCAGAGACCGGGACAGGGGGTAAACAATGAGCAGTTCTTC. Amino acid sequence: CASSQRPGQGVNNEQFF.

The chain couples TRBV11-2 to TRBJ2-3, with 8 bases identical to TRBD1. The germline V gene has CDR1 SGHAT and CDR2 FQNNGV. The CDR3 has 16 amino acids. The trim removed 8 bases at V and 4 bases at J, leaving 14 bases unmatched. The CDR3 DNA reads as TGTGCCAGCGGCCTAGGGACAGGCGAATGGGCAGATACGCAGTATTTT. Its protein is CASGLGTGEWADTQYF.

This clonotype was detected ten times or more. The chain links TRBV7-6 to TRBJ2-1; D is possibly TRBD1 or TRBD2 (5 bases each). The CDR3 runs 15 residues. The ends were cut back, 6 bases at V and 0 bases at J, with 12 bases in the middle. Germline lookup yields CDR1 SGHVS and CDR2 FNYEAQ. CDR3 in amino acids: CASSLIGGSYNEQFF. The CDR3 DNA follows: TGTGCCAGCAGTTTAATTGGGGGCTCCTACAATGAGCAGTTCTTC.

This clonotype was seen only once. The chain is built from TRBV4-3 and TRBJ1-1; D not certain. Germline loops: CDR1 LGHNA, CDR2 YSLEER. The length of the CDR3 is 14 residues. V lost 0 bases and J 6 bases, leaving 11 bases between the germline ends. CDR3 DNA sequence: TGCGCCAGCAGCCAAGATCTGGGAGTTGCTGAAGCTTTCTTT. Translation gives CASSQDLGVAEAFF.

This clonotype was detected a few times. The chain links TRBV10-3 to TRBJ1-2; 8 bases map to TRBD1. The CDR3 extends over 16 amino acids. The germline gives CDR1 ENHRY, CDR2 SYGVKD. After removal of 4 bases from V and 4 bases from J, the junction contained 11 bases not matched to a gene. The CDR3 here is CAISVDRDRGAYGYTF. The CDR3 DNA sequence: TGTGCCATCAGTGTAGATCGAGACAGGGGAGCCTATGGCTACACCTTC.

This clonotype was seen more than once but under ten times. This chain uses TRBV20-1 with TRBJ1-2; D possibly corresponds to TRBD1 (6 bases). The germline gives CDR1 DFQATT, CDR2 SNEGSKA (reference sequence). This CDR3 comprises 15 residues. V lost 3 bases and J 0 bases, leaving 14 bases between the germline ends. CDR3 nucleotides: TGCAGTGCTAGGGAGGGGGAACTAGCTAACTATGGCTACACCTTC. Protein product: CSAREGELANYGYTF.

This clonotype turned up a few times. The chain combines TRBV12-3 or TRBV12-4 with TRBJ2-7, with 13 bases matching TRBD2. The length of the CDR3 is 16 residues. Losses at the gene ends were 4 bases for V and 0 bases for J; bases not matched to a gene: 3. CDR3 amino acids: CASSSTSGGPSYEQYF. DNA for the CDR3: TGTGCCAGCAGTTCGACTAGCGGGGGGCCCTCCTACGAGCAGTACTTC.

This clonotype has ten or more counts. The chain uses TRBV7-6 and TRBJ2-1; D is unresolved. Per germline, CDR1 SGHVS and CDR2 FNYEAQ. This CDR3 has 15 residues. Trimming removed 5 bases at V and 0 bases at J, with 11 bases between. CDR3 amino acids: CASSPSQSSYNEQFF. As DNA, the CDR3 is TGTGCCAGCAGCCCGTCCCAGAGCTCCTACAATGAGCAGTTCTTC.

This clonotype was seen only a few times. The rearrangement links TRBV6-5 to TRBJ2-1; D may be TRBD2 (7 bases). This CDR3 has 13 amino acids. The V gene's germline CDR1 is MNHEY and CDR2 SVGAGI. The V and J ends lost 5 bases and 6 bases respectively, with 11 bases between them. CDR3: CASSHGGLNEQFF. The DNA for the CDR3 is TGTGCCAGCAGTCACGGGGGGCTCAATGAGCAGTTCTTC.

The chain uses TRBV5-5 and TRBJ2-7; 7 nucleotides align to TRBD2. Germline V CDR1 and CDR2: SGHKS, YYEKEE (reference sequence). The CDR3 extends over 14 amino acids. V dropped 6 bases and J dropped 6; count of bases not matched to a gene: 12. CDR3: CASTSPGGASEQYF. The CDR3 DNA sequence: TGTGCCAGCACCTCTCCGGGGGGTGCGTCCGAGCAGTACTTC.

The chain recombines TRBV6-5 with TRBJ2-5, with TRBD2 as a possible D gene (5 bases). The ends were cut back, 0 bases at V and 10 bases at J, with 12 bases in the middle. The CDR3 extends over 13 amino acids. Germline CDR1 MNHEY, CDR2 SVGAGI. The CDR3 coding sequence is TGTGCCAGCAGTTACTCCCTAGCCCGGGACCAGTACTTC. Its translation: CASSYSLARDQYF.